This entry concerns a single T cell receptor beta chain. Its antigen is undetermined. The data are from a study of molecular identifiers for immune sequencing clone quantification. Overall study results and limits: Spiked Jurkat TCR RNA equivalent to one cell was reportedly detectable in about a million naive cells. Highly expanded clone sizes could be underestimated by identical TCR molecules that share a barcode.

The V gene lost 8 bases and the J gene lost 4 bases, with 9 bases spanning the gap. This CDR3 comprises 11 residues. Germline values: CDR1 MNHNY, CDR2 SVGAGI (reference sequence). Previously described methods with listed TCR primers produced the bulk TCR libraries. MiXCR was run by TCRdb on the PCR reads, yielding one entry per CDR3 protein. The sample yields hundreds of thousands of distinct CDR3 sequences, about 25% seen once. The sequenced sample consisted of naive CD8+ T cells from blood, with Jurkat cell RNA spiked in. Described subset: FACS-sorted CD8+CD4-CCR7+CD45RA+ naive T cells. The chain uses TRBV6-6 and TRBJ2-7; no definite D call. This sequence was found in a human donor in good health. Some libraries in this study had Jurkat cell RNA spiked in. In DNA, the CDR3 is TGTGCCAGCGGTGCACTATACGAGCAGTACTTC. Translated, it gives CASGALYEQYF.